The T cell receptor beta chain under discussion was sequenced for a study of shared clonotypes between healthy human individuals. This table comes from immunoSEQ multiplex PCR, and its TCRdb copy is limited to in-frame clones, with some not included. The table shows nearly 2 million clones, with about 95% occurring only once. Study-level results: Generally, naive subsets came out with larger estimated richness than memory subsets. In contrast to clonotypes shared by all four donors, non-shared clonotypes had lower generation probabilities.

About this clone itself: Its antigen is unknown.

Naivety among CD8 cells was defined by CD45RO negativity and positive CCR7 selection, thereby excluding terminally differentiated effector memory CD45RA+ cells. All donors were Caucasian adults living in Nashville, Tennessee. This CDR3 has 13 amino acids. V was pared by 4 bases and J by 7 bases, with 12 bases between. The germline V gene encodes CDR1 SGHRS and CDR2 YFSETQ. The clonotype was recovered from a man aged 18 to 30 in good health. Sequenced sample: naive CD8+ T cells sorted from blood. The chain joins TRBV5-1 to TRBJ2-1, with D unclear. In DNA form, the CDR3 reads TGCGCCAGCAGCCCGGAGTTAGAGAATGAGCAGTTCTTC. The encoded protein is CASSPELENEQFF.